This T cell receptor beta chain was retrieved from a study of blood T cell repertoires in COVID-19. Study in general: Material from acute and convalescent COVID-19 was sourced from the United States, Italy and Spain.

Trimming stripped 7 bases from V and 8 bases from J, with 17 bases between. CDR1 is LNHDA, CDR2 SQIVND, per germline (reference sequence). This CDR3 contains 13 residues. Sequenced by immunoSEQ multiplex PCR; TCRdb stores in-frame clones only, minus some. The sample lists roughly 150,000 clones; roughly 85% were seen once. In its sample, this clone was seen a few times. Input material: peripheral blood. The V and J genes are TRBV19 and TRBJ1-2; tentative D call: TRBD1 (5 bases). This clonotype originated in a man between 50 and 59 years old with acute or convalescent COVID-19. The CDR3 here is CASTATGGSGYTF. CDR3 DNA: TGTGCCAGTACCGCTACGGGGGGGTCCGGCTACACCTTC.